This TCR beta chain was recovered during a study of technical replicates of blood from a handful of donors. The CDR3 is made up of 14 amino acids. V gave up 5 bases and J gave up 6 bases, with 13 bases separating them. Germline V lookup: CDR1 MNHNY, CDR2 SVGAGI (reference sequence). Libraries were prepared by immunoSEQ multiplex PCR; TCRdb keeps only in-frame clonotypes and omits some of them. This sample yields tens of thousands of clones, of which approximately 97% are seen a single time; around 0.18% belongs to the top ten. The TCR was taken from a human donor in good health. The chain couples TRBV6-6 to TRBJ1-4, with D unclear. Sequencing input: T cells isolated from PBMCs. CDR3 coding DNA: TGTGCCAGCAGTGATCAGCGGAATGATGAAAAACTGTTTTTT. Protein product: CASSDQRNDEKLFF.